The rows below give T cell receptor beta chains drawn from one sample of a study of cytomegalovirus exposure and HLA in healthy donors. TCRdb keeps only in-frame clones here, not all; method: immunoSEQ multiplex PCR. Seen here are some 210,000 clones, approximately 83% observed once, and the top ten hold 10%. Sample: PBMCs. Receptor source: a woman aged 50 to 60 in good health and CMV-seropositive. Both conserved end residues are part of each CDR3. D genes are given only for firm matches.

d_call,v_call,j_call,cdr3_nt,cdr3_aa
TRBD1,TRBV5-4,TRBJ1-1,TGTGCCAGCAGCTGGGGGACAGCGGTAATCACTGAAGCTTTCTTT,CASSWGTAVITEAFF
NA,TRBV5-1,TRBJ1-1,TGCGCCAGCCGTAGCGGGAGAAGGGACACTGAAGCTTTCTTT,CASRSGRRDTEAFF
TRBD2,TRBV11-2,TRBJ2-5,TGTGCCAGCAGCCGTCAGCGGGGTACTCCGGAGACCCAGTACTTC,CASSRQRGTPETQYF
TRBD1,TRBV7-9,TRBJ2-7,TGTGCCAGCAGCCCAACCCGATACCCCGGGACAGCGACGTACGAGCAGTACTTC,CASSPTRYPGTATYEQYF
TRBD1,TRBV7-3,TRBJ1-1,TGTGCCAGCAGCTTAATGACAGGGGGCGACACTGAAGCTTTCTTT,CASSLMTGGDTEAFF
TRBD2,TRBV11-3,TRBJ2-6,TGTGCCAGCAGCTTAGGCGGGGGAGACTCTGGGGCCAACGTCCTGACTTTC,CASSLGGGDSGANVLTF
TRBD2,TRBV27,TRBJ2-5,TGTGCCAGCAAGACTAGCGGGGGGGCCATGTACCAAGAGACCCAGTACTTC,CASKTSGGAMYQETQYF
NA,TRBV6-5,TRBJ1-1,TGTGCCAGCAGTTTAAGATCGTGGCAGGGGAACACTGAAGCTTTCTTT,CASSLRSWQGNTEAFF
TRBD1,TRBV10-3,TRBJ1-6,TGTGCCATCAGTGAGTCGGGGGTGGGACAGCCTGCTTCACCCCTCCACTTT,CAISESGVGQPASPLHF
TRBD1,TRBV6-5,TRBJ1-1,TGTGCCAGCAGTACGCCGGGACAGGCTGAAGCTTTCTTT,CASSTPGQAEAFF